The 27 T cell receptor beta chains below all came from one sample that was sequenced in a study of shared clonotypes between healthy human individuals. The method was immunoSEQ multiplex PCR; TCRdb's version includes in-frame clones alone and lacks a portion of them. The table has millions of clones, over 85% seen once; the top ten hold more than 0.1%. Sequencing was done on a sample of naive CD4+ T cells sorted from blood. Indicated subset: CD45RA+ positively selected. Receptors originate from a man younger than 35 in good health.

This clone was counted a single time. The rearrangement uses TRBV10-3 and TRBJ2-5; D uncertain. Judging by the DNA end, TRBJ2-7 fits better; the J call may be wrong. CDR3 size: 13 residues. Per the germline V gene, CDR1 is ENHRY and CDR2 is SYGVKD. CDR3 coding DNA: TGTGCCAGCAGCGTGACGGTCGATTACGAGCAGTACTTC. Amino acid sequence: CASSVTVDYEQYF.

The J gene is TRBJ1-5, the V gene TRBV18, with TRBD1 matching 8 bases. This CDR3 has 15 amino acids. Germline values: CDR1 KGHSH, CDR2 LQKENI. The junction had 6 bases not matched to a gene; V was cut back by 6 bases and J by 2 bases. The CDR3 region has the DNA TGTGCCAGCTCCCAGGACAGGGCGGGCAATCAGCCCCAGCATTTT. Translating gives CASSQDRAGNQPQHF.

This clone appeared once. The chain combines TRBV18 with TRBJ2-7; TRBD2 matches at 9 bases. CDR3 size: 15 residues. Germline CDR1 KGHSH, CDR2 LQKENI. Unmatched junction bases numbered 6, after V lost 4 bases and J lost 2 bases. The CDR3 DNA reads as TGTGCCAGCTCACAGCAGGGCGGGGGGGCCTACGAGCAGTACTTC. Translation: CASSQQGGGAYEQYF.

This clone has just a few counts. This sequence joins TRBV18 and TRBJ2-5; no clear D. The end of the DNA fits TRBJ2-7 better, so the J call may be wrong. This CDR3 comprises 14 residues. The germline V gene has CDR1 KGHSH and CDR2 LQKENI. CDR3 in amino acids: CASSQSPSSYEQYF. DNA of the CDR3: TGTGCCAGCTCACAGTCACCCTCTTCCTACGAGCAGTACTTC.

The genes are TRBV28 and TRBJ1-6, with 7 bases matching TRBD1. From germline, CDR1 is MDHEN and CDR2 SYDVKM. V dropped 4 bases and J dropped 15; count of bases not matched to a gene: 9. The CDR3 is 13 amino acids. The CDR3, as DNA: TGTGCCAGCAGTTCACCCAACAGGGGCTACCTCCACTTT. It codes for CASSSPNRGYLHF.

This chain links TRBV4-3 with TRBJ2-5; 8 bases are shared with TRBD2. The trim removed 1 base at V and 5 bases at J, leaving 12 bases unmatched. CDR1 LGHNA and CDR2 YSLEER come from the germline V gene. CDR3 length equals 17 residues. CDR3 sequence: CASSQGVTSGWQETQYF. CDR3 coding DNA: TGCGCCAGCAGCCAAGGAGTAACTAGCGGCTGGCAGGAGACCCAGTACTTC.

The V gene is TRBV2, the J gene TRBJ1-5; D is undetermined. The CDR3 contains 12 residues. The ends were cut back, 2 bases at V and 7 bases at J, with 6 bases in the middle. CDR1 and CDR2 from the germline V gene are SNHLY and FYNNEI. This CDR3 reads CASSESLQPQHF. CDR3 coding DNA: TGTGCCAGCAGTGAATCCCTCCAGCCCCAGCATTTT.

A single count supports this clone. The chain recombines TRBV30 with TRBJ1-5; D is unresolved. Germline V gene sequence: CDR1 GTSNPN, CDR2 SVGIG (reference sequence). The CDR3 is 12 residues long. With 2 bases removed from V and 15 bases from J, the gap between germline ends came to 17 bases. The CDR3 loop reads CAWSSKAGRVHF. The CDR3 DNA is TGTGCCTGGAGTAGTAAGGCAGGAAGGGTGCATTTT.

On this clone: In the same sample, other DNA sequences code for this CDR3. This sequence joins TRBV18 and TRBJ1-4, with D unresolved. This CDR3 has 14 amino acids. V dropped 3 bases and J dropped 2 bases, with 7 bases sitting between them. Germline CDR1 is KGHSH and CDR2 is LQKENI. CDR3 bases: TGTGCCAGCTCACCTACCGCGACTAATGAAAAACTGTTTTTT. This encodes CASSPTATNEKLFF.

V usage is TRBV27 and J usage is TRBJ2-3; D ambiguous. The CDR3 contains 15 residues. V lost 2 bases and J 4 bases, leaving 13 bases between the germline ends. Looked up from germline, CDR1 is MNHEY and CDR2 is SMNVEV (reference sequence). The CDR3 DNA reads as TGTGCCAGCAGTTTAGAGGTGAAGGCGCCAGATACGCAGTATTTT. It codes for CASSLEVKAPDTQYF.

Regarding this clone: The same CDR3 is also encoded by other DNA sequences in this sample. The chain couples TRBV29-1 to TRBJ1-1, with D maybe TRBD1 (5 bases). V was pared by 3 bases and J by 2 bases, with 7 bases between. CDR3 size: 12 residues. Germline V gives CDR1 SQVTM, CDR2 ANQGSEA. CDR3 nucleotide sequence: TGCAGCGTTGATAGGGGTAACACTGAAGCTTTCTTT. Its protein product is CSVDRGNTEAFF.

This clone occurred once. This chain uses TRBV28 with TRBJ2-2; TRBD1 agrees at 10 bases. The J segment lost 3 bases and the V segment lost 5 bases, leaving 6 bases of the junction unmatched. There are 16 residues in the CDR3. CDR1 and CDR2 from the germline V gene are MDHEN and SYDVKM. This CDR3 reads CASSPRQGAYTGELFF. The CDR3 region has the DNA TGTGCCAGCAGTCCCCGACAGGGGGCCTACACCGGGGAGCTGTTTTTT.

The J gene is TRBJ1-2, the V gene TRBV9; no clear D gene. The CDR3 sequence is 13 residues long. Germline CDR1 is SGDLS and CDR2 is YYNGEE. The V end lost 0 bases, the J end lost 6 bases, and 9 bases lay between the germline ends. The CDR3 DNA reads TGTGCCAGCAGCGTAGTTCTGGGAGATGGCTACACCTTC. It translates to CASSVVLGDGYTF.

The V call is TRBV9, the J call TRBJ2-1; no clear D gene. In germline, CDR1 is SGDLS, CDR2 YYNGEE. The CDR3 is made up of 12 amino acids. The V end lost 2 bases, the J end lost 5 bases, and 5 bases lay between the germline ends. The CDR3 spells CASSVADNEQFF. The CDR3 DNA reads as TGTGCCAGCAGCGTGGCTGACAATGAGCAGTTCTTC. Full variable domain (missing parts from reference TRBV9 and TRBJ2-1): DSGVTQTPKHLITATGQRVTLRCSPRSGDLSVYWYQQSLDQGLQFLIQYYNGEERAKGNILERFSAQQFPDLHSELNLSSLELGDSALYFCASSVADNEQFFGPGTRLTVL.

The chain joins TRBV30 to TRBJ2-7, with 7 positions matching TRBD1. Germline V gene data show CDR1 as GTSNPN and CDR2 as SVGIG (reference sequence). The CDR3 extends over 14 amino acids. V shed 3 bases, J shed 8 bases, and the junction held 13 bases outside the gene matches. In DNA, the CDR3 is TGTGCCTGGAGCAGGGACAGTGGGGTGCGGAAGCAGTACTTC. This gives the protein CAWSRDSGVRKQYF.

The chain recombines TRBV30 with TRBJ2-5; possible D gene TRBD2, 5 bases. V gave up 4 bases and J gave up 3 bases, with 12 bases separating them. CDR3 length: 13 residues. Germline V gene lookup returns CDR1 GTSNPN and CDR2 SVGIG (reference sequence). The CDR3 loop is CAWKLNGKETQYF. The DNA of the CDR3 is TGTGCCTGGAAACTTAACGGGAAAGAGACCCAGTACTTC.

The J gene is TRBJ2-3, the V gene TRBV6-6; D perhaps matches TRBD1 (6 bases). With 5 bases removed from V and 7 bases from J, the gap between germline ends came to 10 bases. The germline V gene encodes CDR1 MNHNY and CDR2 SVGAGI (reference sequence). The CDR3 has 12 amino acids. CDR3 sequence (DNA): TGTGCCAGCAGTATGACAGGCAATACGCAGTATTTT. This translates into CASSMTGNTQYF.

The CDR3 here is CATRGANSPLHF. As DNA, the CDR3 is TGTGCCACACGGGGGGCGAATTCACCCCTCCACTTT. The chain has TRBV6-6 and TRBJ1-6; the D gene is possibly TRBD1 (6 bases). CDR1 is MNHNY, CDR2 SVGAGI, per germline (reference sequence). The germline V and J ends were trimmed by 10 bases and 7 bases, with 11 bases remaining between them. The CDR3 is 12 residues long.

The chain recombines TRBV28 with TRBJ2-3; D not resolved. CDR1 is MDHEN, CDR2 SYDVKM, per germline. V gave up 2 bases and J gave up 2 bases, with 8 bases separating them. The CDR3 is 14 amino acids. The CDR3 sequence: CASSLDILTDTQYF. The CDR3 DNA is TGTGCCAGCAGTTTAGACATCCTCACAGATACGCAGTATTTT. The full variable domain, its missing parts supplied by reference TRBV28 and TRBJ2-3, is DVKVTQSSRYLVKRTGEKVFLECVQDMDHENMFWYRQDPGLGLRLIYFSYDVKMKEKGDIPEGYSVSREKKERFSLILESASTNQTSMYLCASSLDILTDTQYFGPGTRLTVL.

This rearrangement joins TRBV11-2 to TRBJ1-4, with 12 positions matching TRBD1. The V gene end was trimmed by 5 bases and the J gene end by 3 bases; junction bases not matched to a gene: 10. Germline values: CDR1 SGHAT, CDR2 FQNNGV. The CDR3 sequence is 18 residues long. This CDR3 reads CASSKPGQGAEANEKLFF. CDR3 nucleotide sequence: TGTGCCAGCAGCAAGCCGGGACAGGGGGCTGAGGCTAATGAAAAACTGTTTTTT.

V usage is TRBV19 and J usage is TRBJ1-2, with D perhaps TRBD1 (6 bases). The CDR3 is made up of 15 amino acids. Per the germline V gene, CDR1 is LNHDA and CDR2 is SQIVND (reference sequence). The ends were cut back, 5 bases at V and 6 bases at J, with 19 bases in the middle. The CDR3 region has the DNA TGTGCCAGTAGTCCACCGATGAGGGGGGCTCATGGCTACACCTTC. Translating gives CASSPPMRGAHGYTF.

This chain links TRBV30 with TRBJ2-7; the D gene is possibly TRBD1 (5 bases). The CDR3 has 11 residues. Germline loops: CDR1 GTSNPN, CDR2 SVGIG (reference sequence). V was clipped by 3 bases and J by 6 bases, with 9 bases between them. The CDR3 sequence is CAWRQDGEQYF. Here the CDR3 DNA reads TGTGCCTGGAGACAGGATGGCGAGCAGTACTTC. The full variable domain, completed using reference TRBV30 and TRBJ2-7, is SQTIHQWPATLVQPVGSPLSLECTVEGTSNPNLYWYRQAAGRGLQLLFYSVGIGQISSEVPQNLSASRPQDRQFILSSKKLLLSDSGFYLCAWRQDGEQYFGPGTRLTVT.

The V gene is TRBV7-9, the J gene TRBJ2-1; 15 positions agree with TRBD2. This CDR3 contains 19 residues. The germline V gene encodes CDR1 SEHNR and CDR2 FQNEAQ (reference sequence). The ends lost 5 bases at V and 0 bases at J; junction bases unmatched: 8. The CDR3 here is CASSPRTSGRANSYNEQFF. The CDR3 DNA sequence: TGTGCCAGCAGCCCACGGACTAGCGGGAGGGCGAACTCCTACAATGAGCAGTTCTTC.

The V and J genes are TRBV13 and TRBJ2-3, with 11 bases fitting TRBD2. The CDR3 spans 19 residues. V lost 6 bases to trimming and J lost 0 bases; unmatched junction nucleotides: 14. Germline-derived CDR1 and CDR2 are PRHDT and FYEKMQ (reference sequence). Here the CDR3 DNA reads TGTGCCAGCAGGAAACGGACTAGCGGGCGACCTACTAGCACAGATACGCAGTATTTT. Translating gives CASRKRTSGRPTSTDTQYF.

The chain links TRBV28 to TRBJ1-2; D is undetermined. Germline values: CDR1 MDHEN, CDR2 SYDVKM. V was trimmed by 5 bases and J by 2 bases, leaving 15 bases between them. The CDR3 spans 15 residues. CDR3 sequence reads: CASSHRRAINYGYTF. In DNA, the CDR3 is TGTGCCAGCAGTCACCGGAGGGCGATAAACTATGGCTACACCTTC.

The rearrangement links TRBV7-2 to TRBJ2-5; 7 nucleotides agree with TRBD1. The V gene's germline CDR1 is SGHTA and CDR2 FQGNSA. Trimming cost V 5 bases and J 4 bases; bases outside gene matches: 7. The CDR3 sequence is 14 residues long. In DNA, the CDR3 is TGTGCCAGCAGCCGTGGACAGGAGGTAGAGACCCAGTACTTC. This encodes CASSRGQEVETQYF. The full variable domain, its missing parts supplied by reference TRBV7-2 and TRBJ2-5, is GAGVSQSPSNKVTEKGKDVELRCDPISGHTALYWYRQSLGQGLEFLIYFQGNSAPDKSGLPSDRFSAERTGGSVSTLTIQRTQQEDSAVYLCASSRGQEVETQYFGPGTRLLVL.

The V call is TRBV10-3, the J call TRBJ2-7; the D gene could be TRBD1 or TRBD2 (5 bases each). This CDR3 is built from 13 residues. Germline V gives CDR1 ENHRY, CDR2 SYGVKD. V lost 11 bases and J 3 bases, leaving 17 bases between the germline ends. The CDR3 bases are TGTGCCTCCGGGGCAGGGAGTGACTACGAGCAGTACTTC. Protein: CASGAGSDYEQYF.